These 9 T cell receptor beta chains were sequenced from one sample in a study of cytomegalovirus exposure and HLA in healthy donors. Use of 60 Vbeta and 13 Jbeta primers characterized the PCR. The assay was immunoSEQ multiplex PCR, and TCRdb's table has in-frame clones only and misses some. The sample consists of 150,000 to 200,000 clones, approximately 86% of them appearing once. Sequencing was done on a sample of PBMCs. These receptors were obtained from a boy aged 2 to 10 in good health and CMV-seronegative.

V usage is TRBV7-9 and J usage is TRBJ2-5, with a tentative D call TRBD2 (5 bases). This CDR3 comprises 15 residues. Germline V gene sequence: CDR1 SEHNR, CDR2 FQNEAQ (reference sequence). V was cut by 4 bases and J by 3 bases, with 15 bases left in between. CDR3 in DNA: TGTGCCAGCAGCTCCTATGTTGGGAGAAAAGAGACCCAGTACTTC. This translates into CASSSYVGRKETQYF.

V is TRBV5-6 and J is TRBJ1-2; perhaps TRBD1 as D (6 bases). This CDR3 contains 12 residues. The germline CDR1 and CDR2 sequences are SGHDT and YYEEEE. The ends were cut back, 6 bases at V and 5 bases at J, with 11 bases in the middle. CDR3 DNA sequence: TGTGCCAGCACCGGGACAAGATATGGCTACACCTTC. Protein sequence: CASTGTRYGYTF.

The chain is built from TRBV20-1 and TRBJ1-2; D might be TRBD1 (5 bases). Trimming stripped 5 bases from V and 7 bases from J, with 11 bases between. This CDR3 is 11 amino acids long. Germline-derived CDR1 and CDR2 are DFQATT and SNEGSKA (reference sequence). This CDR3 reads CSALPGGGYTF. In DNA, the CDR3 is TGCAGTGCTCTGCCCGGGGGTGGCTACACCTTC.

CDR3 sequence (DNA): TGTGCCAGCAGCTCGACAGGGCCCTTTGAAAAACTGTTTTTT. The encoded protein is CASSSTGPFEKLFF. The rearrangement uses TRBV11-2 and TRBJ1-4; TRBD1 agrees at 7 bases. The CDR3 totals 14 residues. The trim removed 4 bases at V and 7 bases at J, leaving 6 bases unmatched. Per the germline V gene, CDR1 is SGHAT and CDR2 is FQNNGV.

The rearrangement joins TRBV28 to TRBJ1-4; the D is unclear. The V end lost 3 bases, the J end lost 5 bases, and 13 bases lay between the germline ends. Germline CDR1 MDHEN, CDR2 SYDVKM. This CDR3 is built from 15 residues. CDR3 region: CASSFPPAGNEKLFF. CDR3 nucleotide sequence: TGTGCCAGCAGTTTCCCCCCGGCGGGAAATGAAAAACTGTTTTTT.

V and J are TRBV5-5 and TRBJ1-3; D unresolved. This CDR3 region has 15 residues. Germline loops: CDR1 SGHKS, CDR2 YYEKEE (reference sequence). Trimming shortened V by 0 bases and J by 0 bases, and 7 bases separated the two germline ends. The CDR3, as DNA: TGTGCCAGCAGCTTGGCCCCGGGCTCTGGAAACACCATATATTTT. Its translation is CASSLAPGSGNTIYF.

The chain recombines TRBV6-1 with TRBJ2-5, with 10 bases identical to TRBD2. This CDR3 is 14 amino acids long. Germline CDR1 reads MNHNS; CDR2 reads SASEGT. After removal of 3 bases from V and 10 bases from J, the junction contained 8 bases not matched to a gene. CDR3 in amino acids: CASSEASGGGSQYF. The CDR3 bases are TGTGCCAGCAGTGAGGCCAGCGGGGGGGGTAGCCAGTACTTC.

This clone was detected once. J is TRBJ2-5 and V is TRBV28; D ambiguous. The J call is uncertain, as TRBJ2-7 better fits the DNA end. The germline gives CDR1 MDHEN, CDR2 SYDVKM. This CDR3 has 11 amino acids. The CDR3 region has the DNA TGTGCCAGCAGTACCCTATACGAGCAGTACTTC. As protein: CASSTLYEQYF.

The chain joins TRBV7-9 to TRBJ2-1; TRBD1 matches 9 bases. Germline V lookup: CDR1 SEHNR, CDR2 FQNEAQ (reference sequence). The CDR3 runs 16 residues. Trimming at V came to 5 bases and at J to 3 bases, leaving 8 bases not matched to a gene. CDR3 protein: CASSLLQGANYNEQFF. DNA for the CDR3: TGTGCCAGCAGCCTCCTACAGGGGGCTAACTACAATGAGCAGTTCTTC. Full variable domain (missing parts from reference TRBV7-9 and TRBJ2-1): DTGVSQNPRHKITKRGQNVTFRCDPISEHNRLYWYRQTLGQGPEFLTYFQNEAQLEKSRLLSDRFSAERPKGSFSTLEIQRTEQGDSAMYLCASSLLQGANYNEQFFGPGTRLTVL.